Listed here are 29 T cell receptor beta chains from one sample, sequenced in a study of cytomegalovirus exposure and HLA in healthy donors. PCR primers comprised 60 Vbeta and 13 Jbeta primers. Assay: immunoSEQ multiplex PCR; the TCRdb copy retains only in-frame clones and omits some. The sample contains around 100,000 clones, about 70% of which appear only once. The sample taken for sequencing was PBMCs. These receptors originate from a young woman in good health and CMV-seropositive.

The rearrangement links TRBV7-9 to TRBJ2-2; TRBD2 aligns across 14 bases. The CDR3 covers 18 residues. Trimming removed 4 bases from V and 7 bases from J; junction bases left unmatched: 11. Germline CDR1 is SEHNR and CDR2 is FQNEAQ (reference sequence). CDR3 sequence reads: CASSSLPGLAGVGGELFF. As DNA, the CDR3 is TGTGCCAGCAGCTCCCTTCCGGGACTAGCGGGAGTGGGCGGGGAGCTGTTTTTT.

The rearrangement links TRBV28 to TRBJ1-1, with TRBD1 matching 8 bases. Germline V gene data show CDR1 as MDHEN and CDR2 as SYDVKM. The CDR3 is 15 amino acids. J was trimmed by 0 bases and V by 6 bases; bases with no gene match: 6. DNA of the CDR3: TGTGCCAGCAGCCCCCCGGACAGGGTGAACACTGAAGCTTTCTTT. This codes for CASSPPDRVNTEAFF.

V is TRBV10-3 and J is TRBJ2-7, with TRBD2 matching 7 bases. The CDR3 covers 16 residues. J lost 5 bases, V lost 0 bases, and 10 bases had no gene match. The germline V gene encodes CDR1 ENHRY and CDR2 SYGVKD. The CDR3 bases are TGTGCCATCAGTGAGTCCGGAGGGGCAGGGACTAACGAGCAGTACTTC. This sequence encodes CAISESGGAGTNEQYF.

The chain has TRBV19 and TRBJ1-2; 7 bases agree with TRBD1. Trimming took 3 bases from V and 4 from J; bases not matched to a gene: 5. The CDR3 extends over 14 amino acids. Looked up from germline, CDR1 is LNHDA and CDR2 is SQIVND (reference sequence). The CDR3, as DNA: TGTGCCAGTAGTATCCCAGGGGGGAGCTATGGCTACACCTTC. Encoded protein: CASSIPGGSYGYTF.

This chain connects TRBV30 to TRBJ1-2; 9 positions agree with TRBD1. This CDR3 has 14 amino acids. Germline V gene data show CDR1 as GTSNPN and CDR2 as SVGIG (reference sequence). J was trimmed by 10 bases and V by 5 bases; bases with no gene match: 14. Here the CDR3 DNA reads TGTGCCTGGGGTTCAAATTACCGGGACAGGGCCTACACCTTC. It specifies CAWGSNYRDRAYTF.

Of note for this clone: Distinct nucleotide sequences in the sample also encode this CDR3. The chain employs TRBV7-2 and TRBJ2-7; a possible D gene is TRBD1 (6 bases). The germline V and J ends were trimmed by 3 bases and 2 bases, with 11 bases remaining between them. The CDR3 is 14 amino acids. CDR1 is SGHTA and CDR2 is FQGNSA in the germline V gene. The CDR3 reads CASSFRDTAYEQYF. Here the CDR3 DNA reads TGTGCCAGCAGCTTCCGGGACACAGCCTACGAGCAGTACTTC.

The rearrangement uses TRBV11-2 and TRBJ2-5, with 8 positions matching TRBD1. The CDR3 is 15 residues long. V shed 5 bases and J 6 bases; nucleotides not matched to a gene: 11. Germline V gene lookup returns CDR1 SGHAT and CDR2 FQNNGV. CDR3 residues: CASSPFRQGMKTQYF. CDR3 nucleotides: TGTGCCAGCAGCCCCTTTCGACAGGGGATGAAGACCCAGTACTTC.

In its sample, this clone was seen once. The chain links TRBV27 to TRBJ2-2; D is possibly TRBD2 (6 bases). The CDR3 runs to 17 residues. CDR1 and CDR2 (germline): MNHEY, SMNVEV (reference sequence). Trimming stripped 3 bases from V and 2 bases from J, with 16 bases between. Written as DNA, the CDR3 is TGTGCCAGCAGTTTTTCGGGGGACCTCTTTAACACCGGGGAGCTGTTTTTT. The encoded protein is CASSFSGDLFNTGELFF.

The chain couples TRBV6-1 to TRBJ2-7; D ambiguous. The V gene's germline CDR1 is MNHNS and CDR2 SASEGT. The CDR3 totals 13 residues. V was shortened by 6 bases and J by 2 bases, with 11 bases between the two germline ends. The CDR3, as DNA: TGTGCCAGCAGACCAACTAACACCTACGAGCAGTACTTC. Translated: CASRPTNTYEQYF.

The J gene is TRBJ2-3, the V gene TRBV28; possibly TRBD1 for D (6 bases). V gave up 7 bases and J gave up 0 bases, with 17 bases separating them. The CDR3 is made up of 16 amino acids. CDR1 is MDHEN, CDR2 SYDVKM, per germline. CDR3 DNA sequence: TGTGCCAGCACCAGACAAAGGGGGTTGAGCACAGATACGCAGTATTTT. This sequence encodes CASTRQRGLSTDTQYF.

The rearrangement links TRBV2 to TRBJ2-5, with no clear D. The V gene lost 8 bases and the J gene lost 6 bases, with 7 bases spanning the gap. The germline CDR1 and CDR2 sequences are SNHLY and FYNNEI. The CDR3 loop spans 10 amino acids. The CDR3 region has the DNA TGTGCCAGCGGTGGGCAGACCCAGTACTTC. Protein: CASGGQTQYF.

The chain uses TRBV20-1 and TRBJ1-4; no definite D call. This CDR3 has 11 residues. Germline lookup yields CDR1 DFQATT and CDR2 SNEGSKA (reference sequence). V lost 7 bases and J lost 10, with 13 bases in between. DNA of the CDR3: TGCAGTGTCCTAAAAGATTCAAAACTGTTTTTT. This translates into CSVLKDSKLFF.

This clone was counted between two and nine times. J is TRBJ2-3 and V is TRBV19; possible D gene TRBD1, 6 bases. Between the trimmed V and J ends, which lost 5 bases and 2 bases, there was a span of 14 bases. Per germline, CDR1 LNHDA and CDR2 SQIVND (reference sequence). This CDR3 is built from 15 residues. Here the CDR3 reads CASSLARDNTDTQYF. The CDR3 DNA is TGTGCCAGTAGTCTTGCCCGGGACAACACAGATACGCAGTATTTT.

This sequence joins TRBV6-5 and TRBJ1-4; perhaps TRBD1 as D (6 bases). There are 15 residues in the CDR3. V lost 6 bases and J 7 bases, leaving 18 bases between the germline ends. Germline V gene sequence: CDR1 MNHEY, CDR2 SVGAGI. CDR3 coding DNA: TGTGCCAGCAGCTCGTCAGGGGTTGGCGGTGAAAAACTGTTTTTT. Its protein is CASSSSGVGGEKLFF.

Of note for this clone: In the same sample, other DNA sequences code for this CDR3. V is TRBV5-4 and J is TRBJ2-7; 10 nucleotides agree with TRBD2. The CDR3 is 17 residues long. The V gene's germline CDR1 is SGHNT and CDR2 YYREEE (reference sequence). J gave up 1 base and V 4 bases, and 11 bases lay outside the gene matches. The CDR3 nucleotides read TGTGCCAGCAGCCTGGGGGCAGGACTAGCGGATTCCTACGAGCAGTACTTC. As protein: CASSLGAGLADSYEQYF.

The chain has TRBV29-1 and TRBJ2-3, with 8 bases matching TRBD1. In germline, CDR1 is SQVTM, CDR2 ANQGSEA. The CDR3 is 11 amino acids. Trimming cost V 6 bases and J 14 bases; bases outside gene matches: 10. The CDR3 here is CSVGQDRVGYF. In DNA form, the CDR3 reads TGCAGCGTGGGTCAGGACAGGGTAGGGTATTTT.

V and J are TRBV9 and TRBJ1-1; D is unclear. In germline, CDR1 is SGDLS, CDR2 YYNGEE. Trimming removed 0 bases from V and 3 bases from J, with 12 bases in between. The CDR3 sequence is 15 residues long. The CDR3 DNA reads TGTGCCAGCAGCGTAGAAGGGAGTCGGGACACTGAAGCTTTCTTT. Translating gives CASSVEGSRDTEAFF.

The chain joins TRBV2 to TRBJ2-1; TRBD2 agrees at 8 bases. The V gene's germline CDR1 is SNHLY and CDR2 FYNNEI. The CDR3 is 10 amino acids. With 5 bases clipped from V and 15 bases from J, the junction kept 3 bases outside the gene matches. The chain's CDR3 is CASSSGRVFF. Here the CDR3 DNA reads TGTGCCAGCAGTAGCGGGAGAGTGTTCTTC.

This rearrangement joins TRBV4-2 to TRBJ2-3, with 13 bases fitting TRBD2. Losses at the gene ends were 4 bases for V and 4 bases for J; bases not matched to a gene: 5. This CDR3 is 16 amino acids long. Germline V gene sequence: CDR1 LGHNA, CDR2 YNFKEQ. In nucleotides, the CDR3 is TGTGCCAGCAGCCCCAGCGGACTAGCGGGAGCAGATACGCAGTATTTT. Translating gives CASSPSGLAGADTQYF.

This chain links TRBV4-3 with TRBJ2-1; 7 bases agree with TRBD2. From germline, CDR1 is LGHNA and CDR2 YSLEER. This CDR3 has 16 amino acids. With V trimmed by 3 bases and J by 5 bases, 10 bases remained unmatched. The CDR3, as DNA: TGCGCCAGCAGCCAGGGAGGGAAACTGGTTCACAATGAGCAGTTCTTC. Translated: CASSQGGKLVHNEQFF.

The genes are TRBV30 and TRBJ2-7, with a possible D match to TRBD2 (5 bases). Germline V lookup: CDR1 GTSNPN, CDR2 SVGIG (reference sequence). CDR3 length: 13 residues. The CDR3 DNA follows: TGTGACGCCCAGGACTTTGAAACCTACGAGCAGTACTTC. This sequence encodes CDAQDFETYEQYF.

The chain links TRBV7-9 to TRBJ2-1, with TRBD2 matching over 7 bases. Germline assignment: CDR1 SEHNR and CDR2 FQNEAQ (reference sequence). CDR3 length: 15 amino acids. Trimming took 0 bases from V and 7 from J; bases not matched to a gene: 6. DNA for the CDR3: TGTGCCAGCAGCTTAGCCGTCTCCGGGGGGAATGAGCAGTTCTTC. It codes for CASSLAVSGGNEQFF. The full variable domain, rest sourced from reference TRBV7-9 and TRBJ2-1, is DTGVSQNPRHKITKRGQNVTFRCDPISEHNRLYWYRQTLGQGPEFLTYFQNEAQLEKSRLLSDRFSAERPKGSFSTLEIQRTEQGDSAMYLCASSLAVSGGNEQFFGPGTRLTVL.

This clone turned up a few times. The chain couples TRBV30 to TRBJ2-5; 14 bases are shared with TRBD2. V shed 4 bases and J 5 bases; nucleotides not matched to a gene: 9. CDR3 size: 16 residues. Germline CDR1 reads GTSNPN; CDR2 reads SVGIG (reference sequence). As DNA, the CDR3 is TGTGCCTGGAAGGGACTAGCGGGAGTCCTCAGGGAGACCCAGTACTTC. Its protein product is CAWKGLAGVLRETQYF. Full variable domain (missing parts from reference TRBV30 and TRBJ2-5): SQTIHQWPATLVQPVGSPLSLECTVEGTSNPNLYWYRQAAGRGLQLLFYSVGIGQISSEVPQNLSASRPQDRQFILSSKKLLLSDSGFYLCAWKGLAGVLRETQYFGPGTRLLVL.

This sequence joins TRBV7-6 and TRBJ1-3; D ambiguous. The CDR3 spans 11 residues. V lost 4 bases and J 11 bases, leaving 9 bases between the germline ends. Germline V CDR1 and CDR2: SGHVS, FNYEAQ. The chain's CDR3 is CASSSGGPIYF. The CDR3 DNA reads TGTGCCAGCAGCTCTGGAGGACCCATATATTTT.

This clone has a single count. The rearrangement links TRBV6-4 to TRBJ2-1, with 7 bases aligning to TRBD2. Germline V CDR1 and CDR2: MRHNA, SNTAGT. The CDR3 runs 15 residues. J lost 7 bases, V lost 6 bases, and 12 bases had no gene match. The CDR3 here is CASRLEAGPLNEQFF. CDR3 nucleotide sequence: TGTGCCAGCAGGCTCGAAGCGGGACCCCTAAATGAGCAGTTCTTC.

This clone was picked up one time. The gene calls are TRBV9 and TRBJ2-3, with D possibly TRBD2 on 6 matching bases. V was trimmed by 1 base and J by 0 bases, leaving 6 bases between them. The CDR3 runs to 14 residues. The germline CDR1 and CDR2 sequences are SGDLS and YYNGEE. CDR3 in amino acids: CASSVSGSTDTQYF. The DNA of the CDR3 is TGTGCCAGCAGCGTAAGCGGGAGCACAGATACGCAGTATTTT.

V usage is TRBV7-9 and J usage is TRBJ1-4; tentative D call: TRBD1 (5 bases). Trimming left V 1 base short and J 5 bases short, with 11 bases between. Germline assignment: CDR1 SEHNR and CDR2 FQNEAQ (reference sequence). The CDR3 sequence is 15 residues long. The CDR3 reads CASSLEGTVNEKLFF. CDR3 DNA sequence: TGTGCCAGCAGCTTAGAGGGGACTGTGAATGAAAAACTGTTTTTT. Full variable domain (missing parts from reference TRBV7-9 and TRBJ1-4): DTGVSQNPRHKITKRGQNVTFRCDPISEHNRLYWYRQTLGQGPEFLTYFQNEAQLEKSRLLSDRFSAERPKGSFSTLEIQRTEQGDSAMYLCASSLEGTVNEKLFFGSGTQLSVL.

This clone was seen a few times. In DNA form, the CDR3 reads TGTGCCAGTAGTATAGGGCAGGGTGAAGCTTTCTTT. Its translation: CASSIGQGEAFF. V usage is TRBV19 and J usage is TRBJ1-1; tentatively, D is TRBD1 (5 bases). The CDR3 runs 12 residues. V was pared by 1 base and J by 7 bases, with 7 bases between. Germline V CDR1 and CDR2: LNHDA, SQIVND (reference sequence).

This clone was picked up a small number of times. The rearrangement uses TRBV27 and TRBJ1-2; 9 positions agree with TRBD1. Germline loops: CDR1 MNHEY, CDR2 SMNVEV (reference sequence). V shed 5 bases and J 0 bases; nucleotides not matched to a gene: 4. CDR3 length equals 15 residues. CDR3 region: CASSPDRGTNYGYTF. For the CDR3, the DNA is TGTGCCAGCAGTCCAGACAGGGGGACTAACTATGGCTACACCTTC.